Each of the 27 T cell receptor beta chains below was sequenced from the same sample in a study of vaccination effects on CD4 cells after COVID-19. Assay used: immunoSEQ multiplex PCR; TCRdb lists only in-frame clones, some missing. The data show 35,000 to 40,000 clones, approximately 75% seen once. A roughly ten-day culture period preceded the isolation of CD4+ T cells. Their specific antigens are unknown. The starting material was CD4+ T cells from PBMCs cultured without peptide, obtained before COVID-19 vaccination. All receptors come from a human donor who received a COVID-19 vaccine.

On this clone: One end of the junction is discordant with germline, which a read error may explain. The chain has TRBV20-1 and TRBJ1-2; D is possibly TRBD1 (6 bases). Looked up from germline, CDR1 is DFQATT and CDR2 is SNEGSKA (reference sequence). CDR3 length: 11 residues. The CDR3 DNA reads TGCAGTGCCGTCCGGGACGTTGGGGGCTTCTTC. Translation gives CSAVRDVGGFF.

This clone has a single count. The chain employs TRBV3-1 (or the pseudogene TRBV3-2) and TRBJ1-5; D unclear. The CDR3 extends over 17 amino acids. The germline V and J ends were trimmed by 0 bases and 0 bases, with 12 bases remaining between them. The germline V gene has CDR1 LGHDT and CDR2 YNNKEL (reference sequence). The CDR3 DNA is TGTGCCAGCAGCCAAGAACCAACAGCCCTTAGCAATCAGCCCCAGCATTTT. Protein product: CASSQEPTALSNQPQHF.

This rearrangement joins TRBV28 to TRBJ2-7; 11 bases line up with TRBD1. Germline CDR1 and CDR2: MDHEN and SYDVKM. J lost 2 bases, V lost 3 bases, and 3 bases had no gene match. The CDR3 runs to 15 residues. CDR3 coding DNA: TGTGCCAGCAGTTTCCCGGGACAGGGGGCCTACGAGCAGTACTTC. It yields the protein CASSFPGQGAYEQYF.

This clone was counted a few times. The chain has TRBV11-3 and TRBJ2-1; 8 nucleotides align to TRBD2. This CDR3 spans 15 amino acids. From germline, CDR1 is SGHNT and CDR2 YENEEA. V lost 3 bases, J lost 2 bases, and 3 bases stayed unmatched. The CDR3 protein is CASSFSGGPYNEQFF. CDR3 coding DNA: TGTGCCAGCAGCTTCAGCGGGGGCCCCTACAATGAGCAGTTCTTC.

The chain has TRBV6-5 and TRBJ1-4; 8 bases are shared with TRBD1. Germline V gene data show CDR1 as MNHEY and CDR2 as SVGAGI. The V segment lost 7 bases and the J segment 7 bases; nucleotides outside the gene matches: 8. The length of the CDR3 is 14 residues. CDR3 DNA sequence: TGTGCCAGCACCCAGGGGGCGCTGAGTGAAAAACTGTTTTTT. This gives the protein CASTQGALSEKLFF.

The chain uses TRBV5-6 and TRBJ1-2; 7 nucleotides agree with TRBD1. The CDR3 length is 15 residues. Germline CDR1 reads SGHDT; CDR2 reads YYEEEE. The junction had 9 bases not matched to a gene; V was cut back by 3 bases and J by 4 bases. The chain's CDR3 is CASSSRGETIYGYTF. Here the CDR3 DNA reads TGTGCCAGCAGCTCCAGGGGGGAAACTATCTATGGCTACACCTTC.

This clone was picked up a small number of times. The V and J genes are TRBV11-2 and TRBJ1-1; D is unclear. V gave up 3 bases and J gave up 1 base, with 6 bases separating them. This CDR3 is built from 13 residues. In germline, CDR1 is SGHAT, CDR2 FQNNGV. The CDR3 DNA follows: TGTGCCAGCAGCTTCCGGGGGAACACTGAAGCTTTCTTT. Protein product: CASSFRGNTEAFF.

V is TRBV28 and J is TRBJ1-5, with D possibly matching TRBD1 (6 bases). The CDR3 loop spans 16 amino acids. The germline gives CDR1 MDHEN, CDR2 SYDVKM. V was shortened by 4 bases and J by 6 bases, with 19 bases between the two germline ends. As DNA, the CDR3 is TGTGCCAGCAGTTCTCGGGGCAGGGGTAGGGGTCAGCCCCAGCATTTT. It specifies CASSSRGRGRGQPQHF.

The gene calls are TRBV2 and TRBJ2-7; 7 bases align to TRBD1. J was trimmed by 2 bases and V by 3 bases; bases with no gene match: 1. The CDR3 has 13 residues. Germline V CDR1 and CDR2: SNHLY, FYNNEI. In DNA form, the CDR3 reads TGTGCCAGCAGTGACACAGGGGCCTACGAGCAGTACTTC. Protein: CASSDTGAYEQYF.

This clone was detected only a few times. The CDR3 bases are TGTGCCAGTAGTTTGACGGGGAGAGGAAACACCATATATTTT. This encodes CASSLTGRGNTIYF. This chain joins TRBV19 and TRBJ1-3, with D uncertain. This CDR3 has 14 amino acids. The germline CDR1 and CDR2 sequences are LNHDA and SQIVND (reference sequence). Trimming took off 5 bases at V and 4 bases at J, with 12 bases between the two ends.

The chain joins TRBV5-6 to TRBJ2-3; 12 bases map to TRBD2. The junction had 10 bases not matched to a gene; V was cut back by 4 bases and J by 7 bases. The CDR3 totals 16 residues. Germline CDR1 SGHDT, CDR2 YYEEEE. Written as DNA, the CDR3 is TGTGCCAGCAGCCCATATACTAGCGGGGGGAAAAATACGCAGTATTTT. It encodes CASSPYTSGGKNTQYF. The variable domain in full, with the rest retrieved from reference TRBV5-6 and TRBJ2-3, is DAGVTQSPTHLIKTRGQQVTLRCSPKSGHDTVSWYQQALGQGPQFIFQYYEEEERQRGNFPDRFSGHQFPNYSSELNVNALLLGDSALYLCASSPYTSGGKNTQYFGPGTRLTVL.

V usage is TRBV18 and J usage is TRBJ2-1; 7 positions match TRBD1. Germline CDR1 reads KGHSH; CDR2 reads LQKENI. This CDR3 spans 13 amino acids. The ends lost 4 bases at V and 8 bases at J; junction bases unmatched: 5. As DNA, the CDR3 is TGTGCCAGCTCACAAAACAGGGGTCATGAGCAGTTCTTC. The encoded protein is CASSQNRGHEQFF.

The chain is built from TRBV28 and TRBJ2-7; TRBD1 agrees at 8 bases. The CDR3 sequence is 17 residues long. Germline assignment: CDR1 MDHEN and CDR2 SYDVKM. The trim removed 1 base at V and 0 bases at J, leaving 8 bases unmatched. In nucleotides, the CDR3 is TGTGCCAGCAGTTTATCTCACAGGGGGACAGACTCCTACGAGCAGTACTTC. It yields the protein CASSLSHRGTDSYEQYF.

The chain links TRBV20-1 to TRBJ1-1; tentatively, D is TRBD1 (5 bases). The germline V gene has CDR1 DFQATT and CDR2 SNEGSKA (reference sequence). The V gene lost 3 bases and the J gene lost 4 bases, with 12 bases spanning the gap. The CDR3 is 13 amino acids. Written as DNA, the CDR3 is TGCAGTGCTAGTGGGGCGTTCAGCACTGAAGCTTTCTTT. Translating gives CSASGAFSTEAFF.

The chain has TRBV10-3 and TRBJ2-5; tentatively, D is TRBD2 (7 bases). This CDR3 comprises 15 residues. Germline CDR1 is ENHRY and CDR2 is SYGVKD. The ends were cut back, 3 bases at V and 5 bases at J, with 16 bases in the middle. The CDR3 DNA is TGTGCCATCAGTGAATTTGCGGGGGCCCGCGAGACCCAGTACTTC. The encoded protein is CAISEFAGARETQYF.

This clone was seen a few times. The rearrangement joins TRBV15 to TRBJ2-7; D call uncertain. This CDR3 contains 14 residues. Germline CDR1 reads LNHNV; CDR2 reads YYDKDF (reference sequence). Trimming shortened V by 4 bases and J by 3 bases, and 13 bases separated the two germline ends. CDR3 DNA: TGTGCCACCAGCAAAGACTTGTTGAACTACGAGCAGTACTTC. Encoded protein: CATSKDLLNYEQYF.

The chain joins TRBV6-5 to TRBJ1-2; 7 bases are shared with TRBD1. V trimming: 2 bases; J trimming: 4 bases; junction bases outside the gene matches: 7. Germline V gene sequence: CDR1 MNHEY, CDR2 SVGAGI. The length of the CDR3 is 15 residues. CDR3 loop: CASSYGLDRAYGYTF. In DNA, the CDR3 is TGTGCCAGCAGTTACGGGTTAGACAGGGCCTATGGCTACACCTTC.

The CDR3 loop reads CASSLSQGTQPQHF. The CDR3 nucleotides are TGTGCCAGCAGCTTAAGTCAGGGGACTCAGCCCCAGCATTTT. The chain couples TRBV7-2 to TRBJ1-5; the D gene is possibly TRBD1 (6 bases). Looked up from germline, CDR1 is SGHTA and CDR2 is FQGNSA. V gave up 2 bases and J gave up 6 bases, with 11 bases separating them. The CDR3 extends over 14 amino acids.

This clone was picked up a small number of times. The J gene is TRBJ2-7, the V gene TRBV21-1. TRBV21-1 is shown as a pseudogene. There are 16 residues in the CDR3. The CDR3 nucleotides are TGTGCCAGCAGCCTAAACTTCCGGGGCCCGGGCTACGAGCAGTACTTC. The encoded protein is CASSLNFRGPGYEQYF.

The genes are TRBV2 and TRBJ2-1; D might be TRBD2 (6 bases). Germline CDR1 and CDR2: SNHLY and FYNNEI. The CDR3 extends over 15 amino acids. Trimming pared 5 bases from V and 1 base from J, leaving 12 bases between. This chain's CDR3 is CASSSGTGSYNEQFF. In DNA, the CDR3 is TGTGCCAGCAGTTCCGGGACTGGGTCCTACAATGAGCAGTTCTTC. The complete variable domain, with remaining parts taken from reference TRBV2 and TRBJ2-1, reads EPEVTQTPSHQVTQMGQEVILRCVPISNHLYFYWYRQILGQKVEFLVSFYNNEISEKSEIFDDQFSVERPDGSNFTLKIRSTKLEDSAMYFCASSSGTGSYNEQFFGPGTRLTVL.

The gene calls are TRBV19 and TRBJ2-1; 10 positions match TRBD2. Germline loops: CDR1 LNHDA, CDR2 SQIVND (reference sequence). V lost 0 bases and J lost 11; bases outside the gene matches: 13. The CDR3 runs 17 residues. CDR3 DNA: TGTGCCAGTAGTATAGATGGGGCTAGCGGGGGACTGAGGAAGCAGTTCTTC. It translates to CASSIDGASGGLRKQFF. Drawing the rest from reference TRBV19 and TRBJ2-1, the complete variable domain is DGGITQSPKYLFRKEGQNVTLSCEQNLNHDAMYWYRQDPGQGLRLIYYSQIVNDFQKGDIAEGYSVSREKKESFPLTVTSAQKNPTAFYLCASSIDGASGGLRKQFFGPGTRLTVL.

The chain employs TRBV5-4 and TRBJ2-7, with 9 bases identical to TRBD1. The CDR3 contains 14 residues. Germline CDR1 is SGHNT and CDR2 is YYREEE (reference sequence). Unmatched junction bases numbered 11, after V lost 7 bases and J lost 6 bases. In nucleotides, the CDR3 is TGTGCCAGCTTCCGACAGGGGGAAAAAGGCGAGCAGTACTTC. The encoded protein is CASFRQGEKGEQYF.

This clone was seen only once. The chain recombines TRBV5-4 with TRBJ2-1, with TRBD1 matching over 8 bases. V shed 3 bases, J shed 2 bases, and the junction held 1 base outside the gene matches. This CDR3 contains 14 residues. The germline V gene has CDR1 SGHNT and CDR2 YYREEE (reference sequence). This CDR3 is CASSSQGAYNEQFF. In nucleotides, the CDR3 is TGTGCCAGCAGCTCACAGGGGGCCTACAATGAGCAGTTCTTC. Full variable domain (rest looked up from reference TRBV5-4 and TRBJ2-1): ETGVTQSPTHLIKTRGQQVTLRCSSQSGHNTVSWYQQALGQGPQFIFQYYREEENGRGNFPPRFSGLQFPNYSSELNVNALELDDSALYLCASSSQGAYNEQFFGPGTRLTVL.

This rearrangement joins TRBV3-1 (or the pseudogene TRBV3-2) to TRBJ1-1; no reliable D call. This CDR3 contains 14 residues. V shed 0 bases and J shed 9 bases, with 14 bases lying between them. Germline V gene sequence: CDR1 LGHDT, CDR2 YNNKEL (reference sequence). The CDR3 sequence is CASSQEGSRPKAFF. The CDR3 DNA follows: TGTGCCAGCAGCCAAGAGGGCAGCCGCCCCAAAGCTTTCTTT.

The chain employs TRBV5-1 and TRBJ2-5; no definite D call. From germline, CDR1 is SGHRS and CDR2 YFSETQ. The CDR3 runs 14 residues. V lost 0 bases to trimming and J lost 3 bases, with 9 bases between them. The CDR3: CASSLGGREETQYF. CDR3 in DNA: TGCGCCAGCAGCTTGGGCGGTCGGGAAGAGACCCAGTACTTC.

This chain joins TRBV3-1 (or the pseudogene TRBV3-2) and TRBJ2-1; D gene unclear. This CDR3 has 12 residues. V lost 0 bases, J lost 7 bases, and 4 bases lay in between. CDR1 and CDR2 (germline): LGHDT, YNNKEL (reference sequence). The CDR3 region is CASSQEGNEQFF. As DNA, the CDR3 is TGTGCCAGCAGCCAAGAGGGGAATGAGCAGTTCTTC.

This clone is a singleton in its sample. The rearrangement uses TRBV27 and TRBJ2-5, with D possibly matching TRBD1 (6 bases). Trimming stripped 4 bases from V and 1 base from J, with 10 bases between. CDR3 size: 14 residues. CDR1 and CDR2 (germline): MNHEY, SMNVEV (reference sequence). The CDR3 loop is CASSSPGAQETQYF. Here the CDR3 DNA reads TGTGCCAGCAGTTCTCCAGGGGCCCAAGAGACCCAGTACTTC.